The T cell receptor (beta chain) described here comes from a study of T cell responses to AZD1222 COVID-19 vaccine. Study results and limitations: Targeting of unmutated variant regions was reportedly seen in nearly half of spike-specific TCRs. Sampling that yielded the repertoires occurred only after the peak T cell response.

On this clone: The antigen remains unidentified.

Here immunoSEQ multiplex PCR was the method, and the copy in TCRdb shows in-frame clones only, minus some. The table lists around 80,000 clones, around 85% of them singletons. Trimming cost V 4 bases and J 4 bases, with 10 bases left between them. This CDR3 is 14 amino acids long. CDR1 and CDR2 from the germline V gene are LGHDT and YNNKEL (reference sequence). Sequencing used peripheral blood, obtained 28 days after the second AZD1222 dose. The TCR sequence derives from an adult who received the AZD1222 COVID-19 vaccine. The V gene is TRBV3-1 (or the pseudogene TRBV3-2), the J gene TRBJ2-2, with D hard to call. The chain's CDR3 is CASSPPLVTGELFF. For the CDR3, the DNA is TGTGCCAGCAGCCCCCCCCTCGTCACCGGGGAGCTGTTTTTT.